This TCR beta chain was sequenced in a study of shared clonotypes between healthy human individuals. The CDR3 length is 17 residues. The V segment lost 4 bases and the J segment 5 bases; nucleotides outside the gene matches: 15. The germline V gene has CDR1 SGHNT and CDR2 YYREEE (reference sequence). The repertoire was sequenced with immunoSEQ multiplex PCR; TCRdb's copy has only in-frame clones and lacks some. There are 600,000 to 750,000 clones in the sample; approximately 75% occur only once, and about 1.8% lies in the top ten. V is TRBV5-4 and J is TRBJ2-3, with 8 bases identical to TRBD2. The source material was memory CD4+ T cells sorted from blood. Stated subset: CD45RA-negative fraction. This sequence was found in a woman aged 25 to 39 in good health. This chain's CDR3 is CASSGGGGPRGGDTQYF. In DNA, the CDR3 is TGTGCCAGCAGCGGCGGGGGAGGCCCCCGGGGGGGAGATACGCAGTATTTT.